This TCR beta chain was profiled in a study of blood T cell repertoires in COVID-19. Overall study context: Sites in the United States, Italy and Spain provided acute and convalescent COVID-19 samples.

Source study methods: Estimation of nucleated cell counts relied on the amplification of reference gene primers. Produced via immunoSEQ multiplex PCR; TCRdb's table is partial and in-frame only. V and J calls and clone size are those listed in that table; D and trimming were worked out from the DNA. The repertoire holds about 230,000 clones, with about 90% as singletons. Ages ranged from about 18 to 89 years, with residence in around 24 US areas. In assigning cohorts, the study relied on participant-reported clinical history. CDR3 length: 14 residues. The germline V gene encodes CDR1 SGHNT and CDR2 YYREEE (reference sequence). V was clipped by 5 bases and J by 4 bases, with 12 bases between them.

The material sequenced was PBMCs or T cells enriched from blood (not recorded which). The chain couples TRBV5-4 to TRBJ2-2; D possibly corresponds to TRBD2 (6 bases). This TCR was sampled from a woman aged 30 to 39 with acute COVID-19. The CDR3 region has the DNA TGTGCCAGCAGAACCGGGACTCCCACCGGGGAGCTGTTTTTT. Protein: CASRTGTPTGELFF.